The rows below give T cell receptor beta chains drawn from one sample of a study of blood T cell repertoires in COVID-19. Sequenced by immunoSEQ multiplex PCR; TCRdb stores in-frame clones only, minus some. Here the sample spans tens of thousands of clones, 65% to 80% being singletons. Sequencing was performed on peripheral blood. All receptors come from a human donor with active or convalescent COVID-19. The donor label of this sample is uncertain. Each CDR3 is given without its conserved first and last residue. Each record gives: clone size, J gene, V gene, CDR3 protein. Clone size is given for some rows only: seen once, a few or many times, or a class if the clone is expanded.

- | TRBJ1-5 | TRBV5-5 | ASSLARLGQPQH
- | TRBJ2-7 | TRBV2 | ASLPRREGYEQY
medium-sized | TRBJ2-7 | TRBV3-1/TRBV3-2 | ASSPPSSGGEQY
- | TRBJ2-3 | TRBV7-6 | ASSVTSGGGPDTQY
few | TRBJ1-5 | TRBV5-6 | ASSLRFQGGYQPQH
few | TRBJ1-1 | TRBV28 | ASSGGGGMNTEAF
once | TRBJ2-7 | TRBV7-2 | ASSLTDRYHEQY
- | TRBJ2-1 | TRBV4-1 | ASSPTGDRVNEQF
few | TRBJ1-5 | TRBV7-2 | ASSFQGNQPQH
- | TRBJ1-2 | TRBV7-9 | ASTPRTGGNYGYT
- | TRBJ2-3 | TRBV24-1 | ATSWTEGQERDTQY
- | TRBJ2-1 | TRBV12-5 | ASGLVNNVNEQF
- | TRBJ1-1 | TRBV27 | ASRISGQGWTEAF
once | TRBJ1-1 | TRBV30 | AWSRTGGRSTEAF
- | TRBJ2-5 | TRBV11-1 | ASSPRTRNLATQY
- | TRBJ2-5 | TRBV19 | ASSMGGPVETQY
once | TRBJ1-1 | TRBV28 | ASRLHLGQRPNTEAF
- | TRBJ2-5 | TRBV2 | ASRLYGLAGGETQY
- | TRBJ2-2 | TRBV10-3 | AIRDTPTGELF
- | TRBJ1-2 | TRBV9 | ASSPKPGEGGYGYT
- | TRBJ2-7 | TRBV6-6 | ASSYSILAATYEQY
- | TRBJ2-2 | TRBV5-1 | ASSRRERSNTGELF
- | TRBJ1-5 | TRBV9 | ASSGTGGLNQPQH
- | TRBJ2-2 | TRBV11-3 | ASRELAGGPGELF
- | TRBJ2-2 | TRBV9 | ASSGGTSGKTGELF
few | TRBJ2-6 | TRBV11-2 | ASSLQYRVANVLT